Included here is one T cell receptor beta chain sequence, with context. The data were obtained in a study of blood T cell repertoires in COVID-19. Profiled with immunoSEQ multiplex PCR; TCRdb holds only in-frame clones, not every one. The repertoire holds some 130,000 clones, with 83% as singletons. The TCR comes from a man aged 25 to 45 who had recovered from COVID-19. The material sequenced was PBMCs or T cells enriched from blood (not recorded which).

CDR3 bases: TGTGCCACCAGCAGAGTGGGAGGGCTGAACATTCAGTACTTC. Protein sequence: CATSRVGGLNIQYF. V usage is TRBV15 and J usage is TRBJ2-4; 7 bases fit TRBD2. Trimming removed 1 base from V and 7 bases from J; junction bases left unmatched: 4. This CDR3 comprises 14 residues. Germline V gene data show CDR1 as LNHNV and CDR2 as YYDKDF (reference sequence).